The sequence of this TCR beta chain was determined in a study of response to subunit inactivated influenza vaccine. TCRdb itself ran the RT-PCR reads through MiXCR, one entry per CDR3 protein. The sample has about 780,000 distinct CDR3 sequences, less than 20% seen once. Germline V gene sequence: CDR1 SGHRS, CDR2 YFSETQ. V lost 7 bases to trimming and J lost 6 bases; unmatched junction nucleotides: 13. The CDR3 contains 15 residues. Worth noting for this clonotype: The antigen remains undetermined.

General study results and limits: Seasonal influenza vaccination, on each occasion, was suggested by the authors to recruit few new T cells.

V is TRBV5-1 and J is TRBJ1-1; TRBD1 aligns across 9 bases. The sample consisted of PBMCs from blood, taken 5 days after vaccination. This TCR came from a man in his fifties who received an inactivated influenza vaccine. CDR3 in DNA: TGCGCCAGCGGAGGCGGGGACAGGGTGACCCCTGAAGCTTTCTTT. Protein product: CASGGGDRVTPEAFF.